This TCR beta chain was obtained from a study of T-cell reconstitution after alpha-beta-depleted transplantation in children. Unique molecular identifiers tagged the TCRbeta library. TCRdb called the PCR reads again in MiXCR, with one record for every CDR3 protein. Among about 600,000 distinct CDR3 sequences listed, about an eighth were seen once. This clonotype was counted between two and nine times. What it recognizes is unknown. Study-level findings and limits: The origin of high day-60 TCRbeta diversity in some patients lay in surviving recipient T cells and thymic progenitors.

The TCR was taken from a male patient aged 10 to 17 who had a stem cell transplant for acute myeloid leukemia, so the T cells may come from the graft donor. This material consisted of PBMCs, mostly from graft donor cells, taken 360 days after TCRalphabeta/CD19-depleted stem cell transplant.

CDR3 in amino acids: CSARGGRVEENIQYF. CDR3 in DNA: TGCAGTGCTAGGGGGGGTCGGGTTGAGGAAAACATTCAGTACTTC. The gene calls are TRBV20-1 and TRBJ2-4, with TRBD2 as a possible D gene (6 bases). Trimming took off 3 bases at V and 5 bases at J, with 17 bases between the two ends. This CDR3 is 15 amino acids long. Per the germline V gene, CDR1 is DFQATT and CDR2 is SNEGSKA (reference sequence).